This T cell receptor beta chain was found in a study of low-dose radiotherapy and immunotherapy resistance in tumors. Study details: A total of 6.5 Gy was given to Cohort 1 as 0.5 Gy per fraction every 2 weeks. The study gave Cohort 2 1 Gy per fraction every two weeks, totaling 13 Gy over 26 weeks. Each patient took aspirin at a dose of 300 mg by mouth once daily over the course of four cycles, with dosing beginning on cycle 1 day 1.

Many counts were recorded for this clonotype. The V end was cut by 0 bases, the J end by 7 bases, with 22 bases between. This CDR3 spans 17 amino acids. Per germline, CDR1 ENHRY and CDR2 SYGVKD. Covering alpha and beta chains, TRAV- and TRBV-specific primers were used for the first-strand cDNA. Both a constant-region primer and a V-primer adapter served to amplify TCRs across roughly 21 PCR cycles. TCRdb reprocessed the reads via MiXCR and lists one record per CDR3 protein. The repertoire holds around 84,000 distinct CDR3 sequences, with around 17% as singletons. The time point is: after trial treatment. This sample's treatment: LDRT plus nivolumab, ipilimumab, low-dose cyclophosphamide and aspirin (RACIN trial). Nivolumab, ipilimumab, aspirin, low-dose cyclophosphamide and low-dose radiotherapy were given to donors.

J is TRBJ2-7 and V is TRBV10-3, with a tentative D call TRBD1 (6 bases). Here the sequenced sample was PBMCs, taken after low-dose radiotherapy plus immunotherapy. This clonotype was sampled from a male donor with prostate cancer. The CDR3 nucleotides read TGTGCCATCAGTGAGTCTGTGGGACAAGGGTCCTCGTTGGAGCAGTACTTC. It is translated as CAISESVGQGSSLEQYF.